The following is a T cell receptor beta chain sequence with its context. What antigen it recognizes has not been identified. No base qualities exist here, and no much larger clone lies one base off it. Healthy HIV-negative adults with no recently reported acute infections or vaccinations were included as donors. Every donor was a Caucasian adult residing in Nashville, Tennessee, USA. CD4+ T cells were enriched through magnetic negative selection, after which naive cells were positively selected on CD45RA and the remaining negative fraction served as the memory subset. Blood was collected by leukapheresis, and PBMCs were isolated by Ficoll-Histopaque density gradient centrifugation and then cryopreserved in liquid nitrogen vapor phase. Purity and quantity of every magnetically sorted T cell population were checked by analytical flow cytometry. Genomic DNA was isolated from every sorted fraction and measured by UV absorbance on a Nanodrop 2000c.

The germline V gene encodes CDR1 MDHEN and CDR2 SYDVKM. Between the V and J ends, shortened by 2 bases and 6 bases respectively, the junction contains 13 bases. The CDR3 sequence holds 14 residues, the cysteine and phenylalanine included. CDR3 DNA only is kept here, 42 bases in frame from base 1. Using the deep immunoSEQ assay, TCR CDR3 regions were amplified from genomic DNA by multiplex PCR. Extracted genomic DNA from each cell subset was distributed evenly across all wells of several immunoSEQ 96-well plates, and each plate was treated as a replicate. For sorted subsets, each replicate PCR was loaded with about 200 ng genomic DNA, equivalent to roughly 30,000 T cell genomes. Purified libraries were measured with a Qubit 3.0 fluorometer, size-checked on a Bioanalyzer 2100, and measured again with the KAPA Library Quantification kit. A separate single-read 150-cycle Illumina NextSeq 550 flow cell was used to sequence each immunoSEQ 96-well plate. The authors' pipeline ran thus. The immunoSEQ output contained only junctional sequences without quality scores, so filtering could not match that applied to full-length reads. Sequences were annotated with PyIR, a Python wrapper for IgBLAST v1.9, using IMGT germline references to assign V/J genes and CDR3. Reads were removed for weak V/J assignments (E-value above 1e-6), missing CDR3, stop codons, out-of-frame junctions, or ambiguous translated residues. V3J clonotypes were defined by identical inferred V gene, J gene, and CDR3 amino acid sequence. Percentage overlap between repertoires was computed as shared unique clonotypes divided by the size of the smaller repertoire. Richness of each repertoire was evaluated using RTK rarefaction, the Chao1 estimator, and Recon v2.1 estimates of unobserved clonotypes. Generation probabilities were computed with OLGA for all TCRbeta clonotypes obtained by the gDNA method from several donors. TCRdb carries this immuneACCESS record with in-frame sequences only. Its versions omit some clonotypes, under half of them owing to an unresolved V gene in the studies checked, with the rest unexplained. Clone size and V and J calls were adopted from that table, with D and trimming inferred from the DNA. This sample lists about 520,000 clones; about 96% were detected once. In total, the top ten clones hold 0.064% of the sample.

This specimen belongs to a study of shared clonotypes between healthy human individuals (dated by TCRdb to 2018 to 2021). Background for the entire study: The cohort included a few men and a couple of women between 18 and 49 years of age. To estimate repertoire size and how much clonotype sharing occurs between individuals, the study deeply sequenced the blood TCR repertoires of about five healthy adults. Different laboratories and diverse techniques were used to prepare libraries and sequence TCR repertoires, to increase sequencing depth and limit assay-specific biases. Per donor, leukapheresis produced somewhere between about 0.85 and 9.5 billion PBMCs. For each donor, CD4 naive and CD4 memory were each run on three plates, CD8 naive on two plates, and CD8 memory on one plate.

Points the paper makes about the study in general: The genetic and exposure-history diversity represented was limited by the small number of donors. Sharing across several donors was observed for about 5% of naive CD4, about 3.2% of naive CD8, 2% to 2.5% of memory CD4, and around 0.4% of memory CD8 clonotypes. Rarefaction of sorted-subset datasets indicated incomplete sequencing despite the large sequencing depth. Compared with non-shared clonotypes, the clonotypes found in all four sorted-subset donors had higher generation probabilities. Naive subsets generally had larger estimated clonotype richness than memory subsets. Based on pairwise subsampling, the degree of clonotype sharing among donors was expected to be affected by sequencing depth. Only blood was sampled, and tissue TCR repertoires likely differ from those in blood.

The chain was built from TRBV28 and TRBJ2-5; TRBD1 could be the D gene, as 7 bases match. The source material was naive CD4+ T cells sorted from blood. The cell subset or site label, as the study defines it: CD45RA+ positively selected. This receptor was identified in a woman under 40 in good health. The CDR3 region: CASSLGGGMQTQYF. In nucleotides, the sequence is TGTGCCAGCAGTTTAGGAGGGGGCATGCAGACCCAGTACTTC.